These 10 T cell receptor beta chains came from one sample sequenced in a study of T cell changes during pregnancy in multiple sclerosis. TCRdb keeps only in-frame clones here, not all; method: immunoSEQ multiplex PCR. The data show under 45,000 clones, 90% seen once. The sample in question was CD8+ T cells from peripheral blood mononuclear cells, obtained in the third trimester of pregnancy. All receptors derive from a female donor with multiple sclerosis, enrolled in a pregnancy study.

V and J are TRBV27 and TRBJ1-5; D is undetermined. The V gene lost 6 bases and the J gene lost 5 bases, with 17 bases spanning the gap. This CDR3 region has 15 residues. CDR1 and CDR2 from the germline V gene are MNHEY and SMNVEV (reference sequence). The CDR3 DNA is TGTGCCAGCAGGATTCGAGGCCGGGAGGATCAGCCCCAGCATTTT. Translated, it gives CASRIRGREDQPQHF.

The chain recombines TRBV11-2 with TRBJ2-4; 8 bases align to TRBD1. CDR1 SGHAT and CDR2 FQNNGV come from the germline V gene. The CDR3 has 17 amino acids. J lost 0 bases, V lost 5 bases, and 9 bases had no gene match. CDR3 sequence: CASSTGTGTLAKNIQYF. The CDR3 region has the DNA TGTGCCAGCAGCACCGGGACAGGTACTCTAGCCAAAAACATTCAGTACTTC.

The chain is built from TRBV6-1 and TRBJ2-1; 13 nucleotides agree with TRBD2. Per the germline V gene, CDR1 is MNHNS and CDR2 is SASEGT. This CDR3 has 15 amino acids. The junction had 7 bases not matched to a gene; V was cut back by 6 bases and J by 8 bases. DNA for the CDR3: TGTGCCAGCAGCGTACTAGCGGGGGGGGTCGATGAGCAGTTCTTC. Its protein product is CASSVLAGGVDEQFF.

This chain uses TRBV7-3 with TRBJ2-1; 11 nucleotides agree with TRBD2. Germline CDR1 and CDR2: SGHTA and FQGTGA. The CDR3 consists of 15 residues. The V and J ends lost 5 bases and 7 bases, in that order; junction bases with no gene match: 7. CDR3 residues: CASSLIAGGKNEQFF. The CDR3 region has the DNA TGTGCCAGCAGCCTAATAGCGGGAGGGAAAAATGAGCAGTTCTTC.

The chain has TRBV19 and TRBJ2-3; TRBD2 agrees at 10 bases. Losses at the gene ends were 10 bases for V and 5 bases for J; bases not matched to a gene: 9. CDR1 LNHDA and CDR2 SQIVND come from the germline V gene (reference sequence). This CDR3 is 14 amino acids long. The CDR3 DNA is TGTGCCACGGGGCTAGCGGGAGTAGTAGATACGCAGTATTTT. Translating gives CATGLAGVVDTQYF.

This clone was found once. The rearrangement joins TRBV11-3 to TRBJ1-3, with D unresolved. Looked up from germline, CDR1 is SGHNT and CDR2 is YENEEA. This CDR3 is built from 16 residues. V was cut by 5 bases and J by 4 bases, with 18 bases left in between. CDR3 in DNA: TGTGCCAGCAGCCCGTACCGGGAGCGCGAAGGAAACACCATATATTTT. Its translation is CASSPYREREGNTIYF.

This chain joins TRBV7-8 and TRBJ1-1, with D unclear. There are 16 residues in the CDR3. V lost 0 bases and J lost 0, with 11 bases in between. The germline V gene has CDR1 SGHVS and CDR2 FQNEAQ. DNA for the CDR3: TGTGCCAGCAGCTTAGCCTTTTTTAGATTGAACACTGAAGCTTTCTTT. It translates to CASSLAFFRLNTEAFF.

The chain recombines TRBV5-8 with TRBJ2-1, with 11 bases aligning to TRBD2. The length of the CDR3 is 17 residues. In germline, CDR1 is SGHTS, CDR2 YDEGEE. The V segment lost 0 bases and the J segment 7 bases; nucleotides outside the gene matches: 9. The DNA for the CDR3 is TGTGCCAGCAGCTTGGGAGTAGCGGGAGGGCCCTGGAATGAGCAGTTCTTC. As protein: CASSLGVAGGPWNEQFF.

This clone appeared once. J is TRBJ2-3 and V is TRBV5-4; 7 bases are a match to TRBD2. Germline V gene sequence: CDR1 SGHNT, CDR2 YYREEE (reference sequence). The CDR3 spans 15 residues. V was pared by 4 bases and J by 2 bases, with 7 bases of the junction left unmatched. The CDR3 nucleotides are TGTGCCAGCAGCAGACTAGCCCGAGACACAGATACGCAGTATTTT. It encodes CASSRLARDTDTQYF.

The chain has TRBV6-1 and TRBJ2-1; 10 bases line up with TRBD2. Germline V gene sequence: CDR1 MNHNS, CDR2 SASEGT. This CDR3 is built from 15 residues. Losses at the gene ends were 6 bases for V and 2 bases for J; bases not matched to a gene: 4. The CDR3 sequence: CASSELAGTYNEQFF. The CDR3 nucleotides are TGTGCCAGCAGCGAACTAGCGGGAACCTACAATGAGCAGTTCTTC.